The 16 T cell receptor beta chains below were found in one sample sequenced in a study of shared clonotypes between healthy human individuals. Only in-frame clones appear in the TCRdb table, and some are missing; sequencing was by immunoSEQ multiplex PCR. The sample lists over 950,000 clones; approximately 80% were seen once. The sequenced sample was memory CD4+ T cells from PBMCs. Subset specified: CD45RA-negative fraction. These receptors were obtained from a man in his late teens or twenties in good health. Some clones in this sample may be carry-over from other donors' samples.

The genes are TRBV11-2 and TRBJ2-2; 12 bases match TRBD2. V dropped 6 bases and J dropped 2; count of bases not matched to a gene: 4. The CDR3 runs 16 residues. The germline gives CDR1 SGHAT, CDR2 FQNNGV. The CDR3 DNA reads TGTGCCAGCAGTTTGACTAGCGGGGGAAACACCGGGGAGCTGTTTTTT. Its translation is CASSLTSGGNTGELFF.

This chain links TRBV5-1 with TRBJ1-3; D is perhaps TRBD1 (5 bases). CDR1 and CDR2 (germline): SGHRS, YFSETQ. V lost 1 base and J lost 0, with 11 bases in between. This CDR3 has 16 residues. This chain's CDR3 is CASSLRGADSGNTIYF. The CDR3 DNA reads as TGCGCCAGCAGCTTGAGGGGTGCGGACTCTGGAAACACCATATATTTT.

The genes are TRBV6-1 and TRBJ2-5; TRBD2 matches 10 bases. CDR1 is MNHNS and CDR2 is SASEGT in the germline V gene. The CDR3 length is 14 residues. V trimming: 6 bases; J trimming: 5 bases; junction bases outside the gene matches: 6. The CDR3 DNA is TGTGCCAGCAGGCTGGGACTAGCGTGGGAGACCCAGTACTTC. Translation: CASRLGLAWETQYF.

This clone has only one observation. The gene calls are TRBV19 and TRBJ1-5, with TRBD1 matching 8 bases. V was pared by 3 bases and J by 6 bases, with 10 bases of the junction left unmatched. The germline gives CDR1 LNHDA, CDR2 SQIVND (reference sequence). CDR3 size: 16 residues. CDR3 sequence reads: CASSIFFQGAVQPQHF. For the CDR3, the DNA is TGTGCCAGTAGTATCTTTTTTCAGGGGGCGGTTCAGCCCCAGCATTTT.

This clone occurred once. The rearrangement uses TRBV28 and TRBJ2-3, with 7 positions matching TRBD2. Germline CDR1 and CDR2: MDHEN and SYDVKM. CDR3 length equals 14 residues. Trimming cost V 8 bases and J 5 bases; bases outside gene matches: 10. Written as DNA, the CDR3 is TGTGCCAGCCTTGGGAGGGCCACGGTAGATACGCAGTATTTT. This translates into CASLGRATVDTQYF.

Note on this clone: This may arise from a read error, as a much more abundant clone is one base away. V is TRBV25-1 and J is TRBJ1-4; 9 bases agree with TRBD1. The CDR3 is made up of 14 amino acids. After removal of 4 bases from V and 7 bases from J, the junction contained 4 bases not matched to a gene. Germline CDR1 and CDR2: MGHDK and SYGVNS. The CDR3 reads CASSVGTGSEKLFF. DNA for the CDR3: TGTGCCAGCAGTGTCGGGACAGGGAGTGAAAAACTGTTTTTT.

The chain couples TRBV27 to TRBJ1-4, with D hard to call. Germline-derived CDR1 and CDR2 are MNHEY and SMNVEV (reference sequence). The V end was cut by 4 bases, the J end by 1 base, with 10 bases between. The CDR3 extends over 15 amino acids. Here the CDR3 DNA reads TGTGCCAGCAGTTCTGTTGGGTTAACTAATGAAAAACTGTTTTTT. This encodes CASSSVGLTNEKLFF.

This clone has a single count. The chain links TRBV6-5 to TRBJ2-5, with 8 bases that match TRBD2. CDR1 is MNHEY and CDR2 is SVGAGI in the germline V gene. J gave up 1 base and V 9 bases, and 7 bases lay outside the gene matches. The CDR3 spans 14 residues. The CDR3 is CASATSASQETQYF. CDR3 coding DNA: TGTGCCAGTGCGACTAGCGCCTCCCAAGAGACCCAGTACTTC.

V is TRBV5-1 and J is TRBJ2-7; 10 bases are shared with TRBD2. The length of the CDR3 is 15 residues. Germline loops: CDR1 SGHRS, CDR2 YFSETQ. J was trimmed by 5 bases and V by 0 bases; bases with no gene match: 5. CDR3 in amino acids: CASSLEPSGSDEQYF. In DNA form, the CDR3 reads TGCGCCAGCAGCTTGGAGCCTAGCGGGAGTGACGAGCAGTACTTC.

This rearrangement joins TRBV9 to TRBJ2-7; a weak D match, TRBD2 (6 bases). The ends were cut back, 10 bases at V and 3 bases at J, with 14 bases in the middle. This CDR3 contains 12 residues. CDR1 is SGDLS and CDR2 is YYNGEE in the germline V gene. The CDR3 region has the DNA TGTGCCCGCGGAGGGGCGAACTACGAGCAGTACTTC. It translates to CARGGANYEQYF.

About this clone itself: Likely a read error: the CDR3 ends without its conserved phenylalanine or tryptophan. It is unclear where the CDR3 begins or ends on the DNA, so no DNA is shown, and the CDR3 is as TCRdb lists it. The J gene is TRBJ1-2, the V gene TRBV6-1. Germline values: CDR1 MNHNS, CDR2 SASEGT. The CDR3 spans 13 residues, counting both ends. CDR3 sequence: CASSAGMRHFGHC.

The chain has TRBV28 and TRBJ2-7; weak D call: TRBD1 (6 bases). The length of the CDR3 is 13 residues. Germline V gene data show CDR1 as MDHEN and CDR2 as SYDVKM. V shed 10 bases and J shed 2 bases, with 15 bases lying between them. This CDR3 is CANQETGPYEQYF. The CDR3 region has the DNA TGTGCCAACCAAGAGACAGGACCCTACGAGCAGTACTTC.

The chain has TRBV5-1 and TRBJ1-1; D call uncertain. Germline loops: CDR1 SGHRS, CDR2 YFSETQ. Trimming removed 4 bases at V and 7 bases at J, with 23 bases between. The CDR3 totals 16 residues. This CDR3 reads CASSLNLDAVSGEAFF. CDR3 nucleotide sequence: TGCGCCAGCAGCCTGAATCTCGACGCCGTCTCTGGTGAAGCTTTCTTT.

The chain has TRBV27 and TRBJ2-3; 12 bases align to TRBD2. Germline CDR1 MNHEY, CDR2 SMNVEV (reference sequence). V was clipped by 4 bases and J by 6 bases; unmatched bases: 8. The CDR3 is 16 amino acids. The CDR3 nucleotides read TGTGCCAGCAGTTCGGGGGCTAGCGGGAGGGCCGATACGCAGTATTTT. It encodes CASSSGASGRADTQYF.

This chain links TRBV9 with TRBJ1-5, with 8 bases fitting TRBD1. Trimming took 0 bases from V and 5 from J; bases not matched to a gene: 4. The CDR3 totals 15 residues. Germline V gene data show CDR1 as SGDLS and CDR2 as YYNGEE. The CDR3 DNA reads as TGTGCCAGCAGCGTAGCCGGGGACAGGCATCAGCCCCAGCATTTT. It is translated as CASSVAGDRHQPQHF.

V usage is TRBV19 and J usage is TRBJ2-3, with a possible D match to TRBD2 (7 bases). This CDR3 has 16 amino acids. With 6 bases removed from V and 0 bases from J, the gap between germline ends came to 16 bases. Per the germline V gene, CDR1 is LNHDA and CDR2 is SQIVND (reference sequence). CDR3 amino acids: CASRQRRGPSTDTQYF. CDR3 in DNA: TGTGCCAGTAGGCAAAGGCGGGGGCCTAGCACAGATACGCAGTATTTT.